This T cell receptor beta chain was retrieved from a study of CD8+ T cells in alopecia areata. The treatment denotes: oral pan-JAK inhibitor, 5-10 mg twice daily. In each case, RNA was isolated and then reverse transcribed into cDNA as the sequencing template. Repertoires were generated with immunoSEQ multiplex PCR, while TCRdb's copy carries only in-frame clones and drops some. Of 120,000 or so clones in the sample, around 60% were seen once. The CDR3 is 12 residues long. Germline V gene lookup returns CDR1 SEHNR and CDR2 FQNEAQ (reference sequence). V shed 10 bases and J shed 6 bases, with 12 bases lying between them.

The V and J genes are TRBV7-9 and TRBJ2-2; D is unresolved. Specimen: CD4+ T cells sorted from blood, collected at week 4, from a patient treated with tofacitinib. This sequence originates from a human donor with alopecia areata. The CDR3 is CANPAVPGELFF. The CDR3 DNA is TGTGCCAACCCGGCCGTCCCCGGGGAGCTGTTTTTT.